This is a list of T cell receptor beta chains from one sample in a study of T cell changes during pregnancy in multiple sclerosis. Here immunoSEQ multiplex PCR was the method, and the copy in TCRdb shows in-frame clones only, minus some. The sample holds approximately 60,000 clones; 80% to 90% are singletons and the top ten take roughly 5.3%. Sequenced input: peripheral blood from another person, used as feeder cells. The receptors come from a human donor whose cells served as feeder cells for cultures in a pregnancy study. The CDR3 runs from the conserved cysteine through the conserved F or W. A D gene is named only where the DNA matches it firmly. Some rows have no size entry. The others give once, few or many, or a class for an expanded clone.

>NA|NA|TRBV11-2|TRBJ1-4
CASSSLQGQGEKLFF
TGTGCCAGCAGCTCTTTACAGGGACAAGGGGAAAAACTGTTTTTT
>NA|NA|TRBV6-6|TRBJ2-1
CASRPLGPEQFF
TGTGCCAGCAGGCCCCTCGGACCCGAGCAGTTCTTC
>NA|NA|TRBV27|TRBJ1-5
CASSSPGNDQPQHF
TGTGCCAGCAGTTCGCCAGGGAATGATCAGCCCCAGCATTTT
>TRBD1|NA|TRBV14|TRBJ1-4
CASSPLGQSNEKLFF
TGTGCCAGCAGCCCCTTGGGACAGTCTAATGAAAAACTGTTTTTT
>TRBD2|few|TRBV11-3|TRBJ2-1
CASSSGLAGGGYYNEQFF
TGTGCCAGCAGCTCCGGACTAGCGGGGGGCGGGTACTACAATGAGCAGTTCTTC
>NA|once|TRBV6-5|TRBJ2-7
CASSSLPFGGRSEQYF
TGTGCCAGCAGTTCCCTCCCCTTCGGTGGACGCTCCGAGCAGTACTTC
>TRBD1|once|TRBV5-6|TRBJ2-7
CASSPGTGGFYEQYF
TGTGCCAGCAGCCCCGGGACAGGGGGTTTCTACGAGCAGTACTTC
>NA|NA|TRBV18|TRBJ1-1
CASSPSTGLNTEAFF
TGTGCCAGCTCACCAAGTACAGGGCTGAACACTGAAGCTTTCTTT
>NA|NA|TRBV30|TRBJ1-3
CAWSKGPGNTIYF
TGTGCCTGGAGTAAGGGGCCTGGAAACACCATATATTTT
>TRBD1|NA|TRBV27|TRBJ1-5
CASSRKGQVHSNQPQHF
TGTGCCAGCAGCCGTAAAGGACAGGTTCATAGCAATCAGCCCCAGCATTTT
>NA|NA|TRBV7-2|TRBJ2-7
CASSLFGPGSGIEQYF
TGTGCCAGCAGCCTTTTTGGGCCGGGATCTGGGATCGAGCAGTACTTC
>NA|NA|TRBV28|TRBJ1-4
CASSLYEPPEKLFF
TGTGCCAGCAGTTTATATGAGCCCCCTGAAAAACTGTTTTTT
>TRBD1|NA|TRBV5-1|TRBJ1-1
CASTTGLNTEAFF
TGCGCCAGCACGACAGGGTTGAACACTGAAGCTTTCTTT
>NA|NA|TRBV5-1|TRBJ2-1
CASSLRAGSVNEQFF
TGCGCCAGCAGCTTGCGCGCGGGATCCGTGAATGAGCAGTTCTTC
>NA|NA|TRBV4-1|TRBJ1-2
CASSQVSRGDYGYTF
TGCGCCAGCAGCCAAGTGAGCCGCGGGGACTATGGCTACACCTTC
>TRBD1|NA|TRBV19|TRBJ1-5
CASSKGQDNQPQHF
TGTGCCAGTAGTAAAGGACAGGACAATCAGCCCCAGCATTTT
>NA|few|TRBV28|TRBJ1-1
CASSVTANTEAFF
TGTGCCAGCAGTGTAACGGCGAACACTGAAGCTTTCTTT
>NA|NA|TRBV28|TRBJ2-1
CASSLSTGSSYNEQFF
TGTGCCAGCAGTTTATCTACCGGTAGCTCCTACAATGAGCAGTTCTTC
>NA|NA|TRBV4-2|TRBJ1-1
CASSQRKGGLSTEAFF
TGTGCCAGCAGCCAACGTAAGGGAGGTTTGAGCACTGAAGCTTTCTTT
>NA|NA|TRBV7-9|TRBJ1-1
CASSYDGNTEAFF
TGTGCCAGCAGCTATGACGGCAACACTGAAGCTTTCTTT
>NA|NA|TRBV5-1|TRBJ1-3
CASSLGSGSSGNTIYF
TGCGCCAGCAGCTTGGGATCAGGGTCCTCTGGAAACACCATATATTTT
>NA|NA|TRBV28|TRBJ1-3
CASRPHGDTIYF
TGTGCCAGCAGACCCCACGGGGACACCATATATTTT
>NA|NA|TRBV19|TRBJ1-2
CASTKGAGGNYGYTF
TGTGCCAGTACCAAAGGCGCTGGAGGGAACTATGGCTACACCTTC
>NA|NA|TRBV4-2|TRBJ1-2
CASSQEGGLVNGYTF
TGTGCCAGCAGCCAAGAGGGGGGATTGGTGAATGGCTACACCTTC
>NA|few|TRBV30|TRBJ2-2
CAWSRRGAGVGTGELFF
TGTGCCTGGAGTAGAAGAGGGGCAGGGGTAGGCACCGGGGAGCTGTTTTTT
>NA|NA|TRBV5-1|TRBJ2-1
CASSPKEGLDNGNEQFF
TGCGCCAGCAGCCCCAAAGAGGGACTCGACAACGGCAATGAGCAGTTCTTC
>NA|NA|TRBV2|TRBJ1-2
CASSERQGFGYTF
TGTGCCAGCAGTGAACGGCAGGGGTTTGGCTACACCTTC
>TRBD2|once|TRBV4-3|TRBJ2-3
CASSQEQGASGGYTQYF
TGCGCCAGCAGCCAAGAGCAGGGGGCTAGCGGGGGTTATACGCAGTATTTT
>NA|NA|TRBV6-1|TRBJ1-6
CASSGLDSSFNSPLHF
TGTGCCAGCAGTGGATTGGACAGCAGTTTTAATTCACCCCTCCACTTT
>NA|few|TRBV6-6|TRBJ1-5
CASREGNQPQHF
TGTGCCAGCAGAGAGGGCAATCAGCCCCAGCATTTT
>TRBD2|NA|TRBV6-6|TRBJ2-4
CASSPTGLAGRNIQYF
TGTGCCAGCAGTCCTACGGGACTAGCGGGGAGAAACATTCAGTACTTC
>NA|NA|TRBV4-2|TRBJ2-7
CASSQDPSGPYEQYF
TGTGCCAGCAGCCAAGATCCCTCGGGCCCCTACGAGCAGTACTTC
>TRBD1|NA|TRBV30|TRBJ2-1
CAWDRDRGYNEQFF
TGTGCCTGGGACCGGGACAGGGGATACAATGAGCAGTTCTTC
>TRBD1|NA|TRBV28|TRBJ2-7
CASLAPGQGSYEQYF
TGTGCCAGCTTAGCCCCGGGACAGGGTTCCTACGAGCAGTACTTC
>NA|NA|TRBV10-3|TRBJ1-4
CAISDREGEKLFF
TGTGCCATCAGTGACCGCGAGGGTGAAAAACTGTTTTTT
>TRBD2|NA|TRBV30|TRBJ2-1
CAWSDGLADNEQFF
TGTGCCTGGAGTGATGGACTAGCGGACAATGAGCAGTTCTTC
>NA|NA|TRBV28|TRBJ2-7
CASNRQSSYEQYF
TGTGCCAGCAACAGGCAAAGCTCCTACGAGCAGTACTTC
>NA|NA|TRBV5-4|TRBJ1-3
CASSPRGSGNTIYF
TGTGCCAGCAGCCCGAGGGGCTCTGGAAACACCATATATTTT
>TRBD1|NA|TRBV27|TRBJ2-1
CASSSGQGQNEQFF
TGTGCCAGCAGTTCCGGACAGGGGCAGAATGAGCAGTTCTTC
>NA|NA|TRBV7-2|TRBJ2-2
CASSHYTGELFF
TGTGCCAGCAGTCATTACACCGGGGAGCTGTTTTTT
>TRBD1|NA|TRBV11-3|TRBJ2-7
CASLQGEDEQYF
TGTGCCAGCCTTCAGGGGGAAGACGAGCAGTACTTC
>NA|NA|TRBV5-5|TRBJ1-2
CASSLYEWDYGYTF
TGTGCCAGCAGCTTGTACGAGTGGGACTATGGCTACACCTTC
>NA|NA|TRBV6-5|TRBJ2-7
CASSYSKGYEQYF
TGTGCCAGCAGTTACTCCAAGGGCTACGAGCAGTACTTC
>NA|NA|TRBV4-2|TRBJ2-7
CASSQDFSQLGEQYF
TGTGCCAGCAGCCAAGATTTCTCTCAACTGGGGGAGCAGTACTTC
>TRBD1|NA|TRBV4-1|TRBJ1-1
CASSQTGDGRNTEAFF
TGCGCCAGCAGCCAAACAGGGGACGGTCGGAACACTGAAGCTTTCTTT
>NA|NA|TRBV7-3|TRBJ2-1
CASSFSAKYNEQFF
TGTGCCAGCAGCTTTAGTGCGAAGTACAATGAGCAGTTCTTC
>NA|NA|TRBV12-5|TRBJ1-1
CASAPRAGNTEAFF
TGTGCTAGTGCCCCCAGGGCGGGGAACACTGAAGCTTTCTTT
>NA|NA|TRBV12-5|TRBJ2-3
CASGFRTGSADTQYF
TGTGCTAGTGGTTTTCGGACGGGGAGTGCAGATACGCAGTATTTT
>NA|NA|TRBV30|TRBJ2-7
CAWSRYEQYF
TGTGCCTGGAGCCGCTACGAGCAGTACTTC
>NA|NA|TRBV5-6|TRBJ1-1
CASSLDRGYTEAFF
TGTGCCAGCAGCTTGGATCGGGGGTACACTGAAGCTTTCTTT
>TRBD1|NA|TRBV9|TRBJ2-7
CASSPRFRQGYEQYF
TGTGCCAGCAGCCCCAGATTCAGACAGGGCTACGAGCAGTACTTC
>TRBD1|once|TRBV5-4|TRBJ2-2
CASSFRQGALDTGELFF
TGTGCCAGCAGCTTCCGACAGGGGGCGCTTGACACCGGGGAGCTGTTTTTT
>NA|NA|TRBV5-8|TRBJ1-1
CASSFNLVTEAFF
TGTGCCAGCAGCTTTAATTTAGTCACTGAAGCTTTCTTT
>NA|NA|TRBV27|TRBJ2-1
CASSLWDGVYDEQFF
TGTGCCAGCAGTTTATGGGACGGAGTTTACGATGAGCAGTTCTTC
>TRBD1|NA|TRBV28|TRBJ1-2
CASSVQGAAVYGYTF
TGTGCCAGCAGCGTACAGGGGGCAGCGGTCTATGGCTACACCTTC